The sequence of this T cell receptor (beta chain) was determined in a study of T cell responses to AZD1222 COVID-19 vaccine. About the research overall: Pooled together were second doses at about 4 or about 12 weeks. Whole-study findings and limits: Clonal diversity may have been underestimated in mostly white British donors. Samples come after the peak T cell response, not at day 14.

CDR3 length: 15 amino acids. Germline loops: CDR1 GTSNPN, CDR2 SVGIG (reference sequence). The ends lost 0 bases at V and 8 bases at J; junction bases unmatched: 7. Regarding this clone: Its antigen is unknown.

Measured with immunoSEQ multiplex PCR; TCRdb has only the in-frame clones, and not every one. This sample has under 150,000 clones, with 92% found just once. The V and J genes are TRBV30 and TRBJ2-1; 10 bases line up with TRBD1. This receptor was taken from an adult in good health. The source was peripheral blood, collected on day 0 of AZD1222 vaccination. CDR3 sequence: CAWSVMGQGSDEQFF. CDR3 nucleotide sequence: TGTGCCTGGAGTGTAATGGGACAGGGGAGCGATGAGCAGTTCTTC. Using reference TRBV30 and TRBJ2-1 for the parts outside the CDR3, the full variable domain is SQTIHQWPATLVQPVGSPLSLECTVEGTSNPNLYWYRQAAGRGLQLLFYSVGIGQISSEVPQNLSASRPQDRQFILSSKKLLLSDSGFYLCAWSVMGQGSDEQFFGPGTRLTVL.